These 32 T cell receptor beta chains were all obtained from the same sample, sequenced in a study of control samples from healthy donors and cancer patients. Some clones are missing from TCRdb's copy, which holds only in-frame ones; the method was immunoSEQ multiplex PCR. The sample has around 160,000 clones, roughly 93% seen once. Source material: blood. Receptor source: a man younger than 35 in good health.

This chain joins TRBV24-1 and TRBJ2-3; maybe TRBD1 (7 bases). CDR1 and CDR2 (germline): KGHDR, SFDVKD. This CDR3 spans 17 amino acids. V dropped 4 bases and J dropped 5 bases, with 21 bases sitting between them. CDR3 protein: CATSDPTTGYGRDTQYF. CDR3 nucleotides: TGTGCCACCAGTGACCCTACGACAGGGTACGGGAGAGATACGCAGTATTTT.

The J gene is TRBJ2-5, the V gene TRBV28; D may be TRBD2 (8 bases). The CDR3 loop spans 16 amino acids. The germline gives CDR1 MDHEN, CDR2 SYDVKM. V was clipped by 8 bases and J by 4 bases, with 23 bases between them. The CDR3 DNA follows: TGTGCCAGCTGTATATCGGGGGGGACAGAATTAGAGACCCAGTACTTC. Translating it yields CASCISGGTELETQYF.

The V and J genes are TRBV4-1 and TRBJ2-1, with 7 bases that match TRBD2. CDR3 length equals 17 residues. The V and J ends lost 0 bases and 0 bases, in that order; junction bases with no gene match: 5. Germline V gene sequence: CDR1 MGHRA, CDR2 YSYEKL. This CDR3 is CASSQDARGSSYNEQFF. In DNA, the CDR3 is TGCGCCAGCAGCCAAGATGCGCGGGGGAGCTCCTACAATGAGCAGTTCTTC.

This clone has just one count. This chain connects TRBV9 to TRBJ1-1; D not certain. This CDR3 region has 14 residues. V shed 4 bases and J shed 1 base, with 11 bases lying between them. Germline V gene sequence: CDR1 SGDLS, CDR2 YYNGEE. For the CDR3, the DNA is TGTGCCAGCAGCCCGTCACACGGGAACACTGAAGCTTTCTTT. Amino acids: CASSPSHGNTEAFF.

The DNA for the CDR3 is TGTGCCTGCACAGTGGGATCCCAACCCCAATCTCAGCCCCAGCATTTT. As protein: CACTVGSQPQSQPQHF. The chain uses TRBV30 and TRBJ1-5; D gene ambiguous. This CDR3 comprises 16 residues. Trimming took off 6 bases at V and 6 bases at J, with 24 bases between the two ends. The germline gives CDR1 GTSNPN, CDR2 SVGIG (reference sequence).

This chain joins TRBV12-3 or TRBV12-4 and TRBJ2-2, with D hard to call. The CDR3 runs 12 residues. V dropped 4 bases and J dropped 4 bases, with 4 bases sitting between them. The CDR3 sequence: CASSSFTGELFF. CDR3 in DNA: TGTGCCAGCAGTTCCTTCACCGGGGAGCTGTTTTTT.

V usage is TRBV24-1 and J usage is TRBJ2-3; possible D gene TRBD2, 6 bases. Trimming shortened V by 1 base and J by 1 base, and 8 bases separated the two germline ends. Germline V gene data show CDR1 as KGHDR and CDR2 as SFDVKD. This CDR3 contains 15 residues. The CDR3, as DNA: TGTGCCACCAGTGATTTTTCGGGGGGCACAGATACGCAGTATTTT. It yields the protein CATSDFSGGTDTQYF.

The count of this clone is one. The chain has TRBV11-2 and TRBJ2-3; 8 nucleotides match TRBD2. Looked up from germline, CDR1 is SGHAT and CDR2 is FQNNGV. The CDR3 is 13 residues long. V was pared by 9 bases and J by 3 bases, with 5 bases of the junction left unmatched. The CDR3 nucleotides read TGTGCCAGTTTACGGGGGGGGACAGATACGCAGTATTTT. It yields the protein CASLRGGTDTQYF.

In this sample, this clone turned up once. The rearrangement joins TRBV2 to TRBJ1-1; the D gene is possibly TRBD1 (5 bases). This CDR3 comprises 14 residues. V dropped 6 bases and J dropped 0 bases, with 11 bases sitting between them. Germline values: CDR1 SNHLY, CDR2 FYNNEI. DNA for the CDR3: TGTGCCAGCAGGGGGGTGGGGTTGAACACTGAAGCTTTCTTT. It specifies CASRGVGLNTEAFF.

This chain connects TRBV5-8 to TRBJ2-1; D gene ambiguous. The CDR3 consists of 13 residues. V lost 2 bases to trimming and J lost 7 bases, with 10 bases between them. CDR1 is SGHTS and CDR2 is YDEGEE in the germline V gene. CDR3 loop: CASSFRFRNEQFF. The CDR3 region has the DNA TGTGCCAGCAGCTTTCGGTTCCGTAATGAGCAGTTCTTC.

The chain carries TRBV30 and TRBJ1-4; 7 nucleotides match TRBD1. This CDR3 region has 14 residues. V lost 1 base, J lost 9 bases, and 8 bases stayed unmatched. Germline V gene data show CDR1 as GTSNPN and CDR2 as SVGIG (reference sequence). DNA of the CDR3: TGTGCCTGGAGTGAAGGACAGGCCCTTCAAAAACTGTTTTTT. Translated: CAWSEGQALQKLFF. Filled out from reference TRBV30 and TRBJ1-4, the complete variable domain reads SQTIHQWPATLVQPVGSPLSLECTVEGTSNPNLYWYRQAAGRGLQLLFYSVGIGQISSEVPQNLSASRPQDRQFILSSKKLLLSDSGFYLCAWSEGQALQKLFFGSGTQLSVL.

The rearrangement uses TRBV6-5 and TRBJ1-2, with D possibly matching TRBD1 (6 bases). CDR3 length: 12 residues. Germline V gene data show CDR1 as MNHEY and CDR2 as SVGAGI. V was trimmed by 5 bases and J by 5 bases, leaving 9 bases between them. In nucleotides, the CDR3 is TGTGCCAGCAGTCCTACAGGGTATGGCTACACCTTC. Translating gives CASSPTGYGYTF.

This clone showed up just once. The chain has TRBV4-1 and TRBJ1-5; D gene ambiguous. The V and J ends lost 1 base and 0 bases respectively, with 7 bases between them. CDR1 is MGHRA, CDR2 YSYEKL, per germline. There are 15 residues in the CDR3. The DNA for the CDR3 is TGCGCCAGCAGCCAAGTCGTGAATAGCAATCAGCCCCAGCATTTT. This sequence encodes CASSQVVNSNQPQHF.

This sequence joins TRBV7-9 and TRBJ2-1, with 10 bases fitting TRBD2. Trimming removed 5 bases from V and 6 bases from J; junction bases left unmatched: 19. Per germline, CDR1 SEHNR and CDR2 FQNEAQ (reference sequence). The CDR3 is made up of 19 amino acids. CDR3 protein: CASSLGTGGSAGGLNEQFF. CDR3 DNA sequence: TGTGCCAGCAGCCTGGGAACAGGGGGGTCAGCGGGAGGGCTCAATGAGCAGTTCTTC. Combining the CDR3 with reference TRBV7-9 and TRBJ2-1 gives the whole variable domain DTGVSQNPRHKITKRGQNVTFRCDPISEHNRLYWYRQTLGQGPEFLTYFQNEAQLEKSRLLSDRFSAERPKGSFSTLEIQRTEQGDSAMYLCASSLGTGGSAGGLNEQFFGPGTRLTVL.

The chain employs TRBV6-6 and TRBJ1-5; maybe TRBD1 (5 bases). From germline, CDR1 is MNHNY and CDR2 SVGAGI (reference sequence). This CDR3 has 14 amino acids. V lost 7 bases to trimming and J lost 2 bases, with 12 bases between them. Written as DNA, the CDR3 is TGTGCCAGCAAAGCACGGGGGGGCAATCAGCCCCAGCATTTT. This encodes CASKARGGNQPQHF.

This sequence joins TRBV19 and TRBJ1-4, with 9 positions matching TRBD1. The junction had 9 bases not matched to a gene; V was cut back by 8 bases and J by 8 bases. The CDR3 has 14 residues. CDR1 LNHDA and CDR2 SQIVND come from the germline V gene (reference sequence). DNA of the CDR3: TGTGCCAGTGGTGCGGGACAGGGTGGCGAAAAACTGTTTTTT. This translates into CASGAGQGGEKLFF. Supplemented by reference TRBV19 and TRBJ1-4, the full variable domain reads DGGITQSPKYLFRKEGQNVTLSCEQNLNHDAMYWYRQDPGQGLRLIYYSQIVNDFQKGDIAEGYSVSREKKESFPLTVTSAQKNPTAFYLCASGAGQGGEKLFFGSGTQLSVL.

This clone occurred a few times. The chain carries TRBV2 and TRBJ2-2; D not certain. V dropped 6 bases and J dropped 1 base, with 12 bases sitting between them. Germline CDR1 reads SNHLY; CDR2 reads FYNNEI. This CDR3 has 15 residues. CDR3 in DNA: TGTGCCAGCAGACTCGAAAGGAGGAACACCGGGGAGCTGTTTTTT. It encodes CASRLERRNTGELFF.

V gene TRBV4-1 combines with J gene TRBJ2-7; tentative D call: TRBD2 (6 bases). Trimming pared 2 bases from V and 5 bases from J, leaving 10 bases between. Germline-derived CDR1 and CDR2 are MGHRA and YSYEKL. CDR3 length: 13 residues. The CDR3 region is CASSQRGTDEQYF. The CDR3 nucleotides read TGCGCCAGCAGCCAACGGGGGACGGACGAGCAGTACTTC.

This chain uses TRBV19 with TRBJ1-1; TRBD1 is a possible D gene (5 bases). The germline V gene has CDR1 LNHDA and CDR2 SQIVND (reference sequence). V was pared by 11 bases and J by 7 bases, with 14 bases between. This CDR3 contains 11 residues. The CDR3 protein is CAGGRGSEAFF. DNA for the CDR3: TGTGCCGGGGGGAGGGGAAGTGAAGCTTTCTTT. The full variable domain, rest sourced from reference TRBV19 and TRBJ1-1, is DGGITQSPKYLFRKEGQNVTLSCEQNLNHDAMYWYRQDPGQGLRLIYYSQIVNDFQKGDIAEGYSVSREKKESFPLTVTSAQKNPTAFYLCAGGRGSEAFFGQGTRLTVV.

This sequence joins TRBV27 and TRBJ2-4; 8 bases line up with TRBD1. Per germline, CDR1 MNHEY and CDR2 SMNVEV (reference sequence). V lost 11 bases to trimming and J lost 3 bases; unmatched junction nucleotides: 3. The CDR3 is made up of 12 amino acids. The CDR3 sequence is CAAGQGKNIQYF. In DNA form, the CDR3 reads TGTGCCGCAGGACAGGGCAAAAACATTCAGTACTTC.

This clone appeared once. The V gene is TRBV5-1, the J gene TRBJ2-2; D is tentatively TRBD1 or TRBD2 (5 bases each). This CDR3 is 14 amino acids long. Trimming pared 3 bases from V and 3 bases from J, leaving 9 bases between. Germline CDR1 and CDR2: SGHRS and YFSETQ. The DNA for the CDR3 is TGCGCCAGCAGCTGGGGGACGGACACCGGGGAGCTGTTTTTT. This gives the protein CASSWGTDTGELFF.

This rearrangement joins TRBV7-3 to TRBJ2-3, with D uncertain. The CDR3 length is 14 residues. Trimming took off 1 base at V and 2 bases at J, with 7 bases between the two ends. Per germline, CDR1 SGHTA and CDR2 FQGTGA. CDR3 amino acids: CASSLRDVTDTQYF. As DNA, the CDR3 is TGTGCCAGCAGCTTAAGGGATGTCACAGATACGCAGTATTTT.

This chain links TRBV7-8 with TRBJ1-1; the D gene is possibly TRBD1 (6 bases). Trimming cost V 3 bases and J 1 base, with 24 bases left between them. This CDR3 is 19 amino acids long. CDR1 and CDR2 (germline): SGHVS, FQNEAQ. CDR3 sequence: CASSLDGKVRGLWNTEAFF. In DNA, the CDR3 is TGTGCCAGCAGCTTGGACGGGAAAGTCCGGGGGCTTTGGAACACTGAAGCTTTCTTT.

V and J are TRBV7-3 and TRBJ2-5; D may be TRBD1 or TRBD2 (5 bases each). Germline V gene lookup returns CDR1 SGHTA and CDR2 FQGTGA. The germline V and J ends were trimmed by 3 bases and 3 bases, with 14 bases remaining between them. This CDR3 contains 15 residues. CDR3 sequence: CASSLTGTDKETQYF. CDR3 in DNA: TGTGCCAGCAGCTTGACCGGGACGGACAAAGAGACCCAGTACTTC.

CDR3 nucleotides: TGTGCCAGCAGCCAAAAACAGTGGGGCACTGAAGCTTTCTTT. This sequence encodes CASSQKQWGTEAFF. This rearrangement joins TRBV3-1 (or the pseudogene TRBV3-2) to TRBJ1-1; D is ambiguous. V was shortened by 2 bases and J by 4 bases, with 11 bases between the two germline ends. The CDR3 is made up of 14 amino acids. In germline, CDR1 is LGHDT, CDR2 YNNKEL (reference sequence).

This chain uses TRBV28 with TRBJ1-5; D uncertain. Germline V lookup: CDR1 MDHEN, CDR2 SYDVKM. CDR3 size: 15 residues. V lost 1 base to trimming and J lost 0 bases, with 7 bases between them. CDR3 loop: CASSLYQYSNQPQHF. The CDR3 bases are TGTGCCAGCAGTTTATACCAATATAGCAATCAGCCCCAGCATTTT.

The chain is built from TRBV6-5 and TRBJ1-4; no reliable D call. The V gene lost 5 bases and the J gene lost 8 bases, with 12 bases spanning the gap. The CDR3 covers 13 residues. From germline, CDR1 is MNHEY and CDR2 SVGAGI. CDR3 sequence (DNA): TGTGCCAGCAGTCCGATGAGGGCGGAAAAACTGTTTTTT. Protein sequence: CASSPMRAEKLFF.

CDR3 DNA sequence: TGTGCCAGCTCACCCTCCAGGGGCGGGGAGGCTGAAGCTTTCTTT. The encoded protein is CASSPSRGGEAEAFF. This rearrangement joins TRBV18 to TRBJ1-1; D possibly corresponds to TRBD1 (6 bases). Looked up from germline, CDR1 is KGHSH and CDR2 is LQKENI. This CDR3 is built from 15 residues. V lost 3 bases to trimming and J lost 6 bases, with 17 bases between them.

The sample holds a few counts of this clone. This chain links TRBV27 with TRBJ2-7; TRBD2 matches at 10 bases. The CDR3 runs 14 residues. V trimming: 6 bases; J trimming: 9 bases; junction bases outside the gene matches: 11. Germline lookup yields CDR1 MNHEY and CDR2 SMNVEV (reference sequence). The CDR3 reads CASRPTSGIIGQYF. Here the CDR3 DNA reads TGTGCCAGCAGACCCACTAGCGGGATTATTGGGCAGTACTTC.

The chain couples TRBV19 to TRBJ1-5; D gene unclear. The V gene lost 5 bases and the J gene lost 0 bases, with 11 bases spanning the gap. The V gene's germline CDR1 is LNHDA and CDR2 SQIVND (reference sequence). The CDR3 loop spans 15 amino acids. CDR3 region: CASSYEGISNQPQHF. DNA for the CDR3: TGTGCCAGTAGTTACGAAGGGATTAGCAATCAGCCCCAGCATTTT. Full variable domain (rest looked up from reference TRBV19 and TRBJ1-5): DGGITQSPKYLFRKEGQNVTLSCEQNLNHDAMYWYRQDPGQGLRLIYYSQIVNDFQKGDIAEGYSVSREKKESFPLTVTSAQKNPTAFYLCASSYEGISNQPQHFGDGTRLSIL.

The J gene is TRBJ1-4, the V gene TRBV7-9; possibly TRBD1 for D (5 bases). This CDR3 spans 15 amino acids. Trimming took 1 base from V and 8 from J, leaving 14 bases between them. Germline CDR1 reads SEHNR; CDR2 reads FQNEAQ (reference sequence). The CDR3 region has the DNA TGTGCCAGCAGCTTAGAAGACGGATGGGGGGAAAAACTGTTTTTT. This gives the protein CASSLEDGWGEKLFF.

This chain connects TRBV5-6 to TRBJ1-1; TRBD1 aligns across 7 bases. CDR3 length: 16 amino acids. From germline, CDR1 is SGHDT and CDR2 YYEEEE. The J segment lost 1 base and the V segment lost 3 bases, leaving 9 bases of the junction unmatched. The CDR3 spells CASSSLTGSGNTEAFF. CDR3 coding DNA: TGTGCCAGCAGCTCCTTGACAGGGAGCGGGAACACTGAAGCTTTCTTT.